These 19 T cell receptor beta chains originate from one sample sequenced in a study of Ad26.COV2.S vaccination and SARS-CoV-2 variants. Treatment defined: about 20 received Ad26.COV2.S at low or high dose, single or two shots; about 5 received placebo; per-sample allocation not given. The investigators took samples on day 63 after the first vaccine or placebo injection. Assay used: immunoSEQ multiplex PCR; TCRdb lists only in-frame clones, some missing. The repertoire consists of about 350,000 clones, with approximately 90% occurring once and the leading ten covering approximately 5.9%. Here the sequenced sample was peripheral blood, taken in a trial of Ad26.COV2.S vaccine versus placebo. These receptors all come from a person aged 18-60 years who received the Ad26.COV2.S COVID-19 vaccine or a placebo.

This sequence joins TRBV3-1 (or the pseudogene TRBV3-2) and TRBJ1-6; D not resolved. CDR1 LGHDT and CDR2 YNNKEL come from the germline V gene (reference sequence). The CDR3 sequence is 11 residues long. Trimming left V 1 base short and J 14 bases short, with 6 bases between. The CDR3 reads CASSQGVTLHF. The CDR3 bases are TGTGCCAGCAGCCAAGGGGTCACCCTCCACTTT.

This chain uses TRBV7-2 with TRBJ1-5, with no clear D. CDR1 and CDR2 from the germline V gene are SGHTA and FQGNSA. Trimming cost V 5 bases and J 6 bases, with 26 bases left between them. The CDR3 runs to 18 residues. The CDR3 nucleotides read TGTGCCAGCAGCCCTAGATCGTGGGCCATCGATCGGGCTCAGCCCCAGCATTTT. It encodes CASSPRSWAIDRAQPQHF.

The DNA of the CDR3 is TGTGCCAGTAGTATCTTCCCCCTCGGCGGGAGTAATGAGCAGTTCTTC. Its protein product is CASSIFPLGGSNEQFF. V and J are TRBV19 and TRBJ2-1, with 7 bases fitting TRBD2. The CDR3 has 16 residues. Germline V gene data show CDR1 as LNHDA and CDR2 as SQIVND (reference sequence). The ends lost 3 bases at V and 7 bases at J; junction bases unmatched: 12.

The chain joins TRBV19 to TRBJ2-2, with D possibly matching TRBD1 (5 bases). Trimming took 4 bases from V and 1 from J, leaving 10 bases between them. Germline CDR1 is LNHDA and CDR2 is SQIVND (reference sequence). The CDR3 loop spans 15 amino acids. CDR3 protein: CASSTQRGNTGELFF. The CDR3 nucleotides read TGTGCCAGTAGTACCCAAAGGGGGAACACCGGGGAGCTGTTTTTT.

This chain links TRBV5-1 with TRBJ2-2; D possibly corresponds to TRBD1 (5 bases). The germline V gene has CDR1 SGHRS and CDR2 YFSETQ. V shed 2 bases and J shed 0 bases, with 23 bases lying between them. The CDR3 is 20 amino acids. For the CDR3, the DNA is TGCGCCAGCAGCTTTGCCCAGGTTTGGGGCAGCGCCTCGAACACCGGGGAGCTGTTTTTT. Residues: CASSFAQVWGSASNTGELFF.

The chain combines TRBV14 with TRBJ2-3, with 7 bases that match TRBD1. Looked up from germline, CDR1 is SGHDN and CDR2 is FVKESK. Germline trimming cut 2 bases from V and 1 base from J; bases unmatched to any gene: 3. This CDR3 region has 15 residues. This CDR3 is CASSQRTGRTDTQYF. DNA for the CDR3: TGTGCCAGCAGCCAAAGGACAGGCCGCACAGATACGCAGTATTTT.

This chain uses TRBV12-5 with TRBJ2-5; D is perhaps TRBD2 (6 bases). Germline-derived CDR1 and CDR2 are LGHNT and FRNRAP. There are 13 residues in the CDR3. The V end was cut by 3 bases, the J end by 5 bases, with 10 bases between. Written as DNA, the CDR3 is TGTGCTAGTGGTTTTAGCGGCCGGGAGACCCAGTACTTC. This encodes CASGFSGRETQYF.

The chain links TRBV6-5 to TRBJ1-3, with D perhaps TRBD1 (6 bases). Per the germline V gene, CDR1 is MNHEY and CDR2 is SVGAGI. The V end lost 6 bases, the J end lost 0 bases, and 12 bases lay between the germline ends. The CDR3 extends over 15 amino acids. CDR3 in DNA: TGTGCCAGCAGATACAGGGCCCACTCTGGAAACACCATATATTTT. Protein sequence: CASRYRAHSGNTIYF.

The chain uses TRBV14 and TRBJ2-3, with 7 bases that match TRBD2. Germline CDR1 is SGHDN and CDR2 is FVKESK. This CDR3 spans 15 amino acids. After removal of 2 bases from V and 2 bases from J, the junction contained 4 bases not matched to a gene. CDR3 amino acids: CASSQYSGDTDTQYF. The CDR3 nucleotides read TGTGCCAGCAGCCAATACAGCGGGGACACAGATACGCAGTATTTT. The full variable domain, with the rest looked up from reference TRBV14 and TRBJ2-3, is EAGVTQFPSHSVIEKGQTVTLRCDPISGHDNLYWYRRVMGKEIKFLLHFVKESKQDESGMPNNRFLAERTGGTYSTLKVQPAELEDSGVYFCASSQYSGDTDTQYFGPGTRLTVL.

The chain uses TRBV7-3 and TRBJ2-2, with D possibly being TRBD1 (6 bases). CDR1 and CDR2 from the germline V gene are SGHTA and FQGTGA. The CDR3 consists of 15 residues. V lost 4 bases and J 1 base, leaving 10 bases between the germline ends. The CDR3 reads CASSWSGENTGELFF. Here the CDR3 DNA reads TGTGCCAGCAGCTGGTCAGGGGAGAACACCGGGGAGCTGTTTTTT.

CDR3 DNA: TGTGCCTGGAGTGCCACTTATAATGAGCAGTTCTTC. Translation gives CAWSATYNEQFF. The chain links TRBV30 to TRBJ2-1; no reliable D call. Deletions cut 1 base from V and 7 bases from J, with 8 bases between. Germline assignment: CDR1 GTSNPN and CDR2 SVGIG (reference sequence). This CDR3 is 12 amino acids long.

The V gene is TRBV11-3, the J gene TRBJ2-1; D possibly matches TRBD1 or TRBD2 (5 bases each). This CDR3 is built from 13 residues. Germline V gene sequence: CDR1 SGHNT, CDR2 YENEEA. V lost 1 base, J lost 9 bases, and 10 bases lay in between. The CDR3 sequence: CASSLVVGTEQFF. CDR3 DNA: TGTGCCAGCAGCTTAGTTGTCGGGACTGAGCAGTTCTTC.

In DNA, the CDR3 is TGTGCCAGCAGCCAAGCATTGGTCGGGGCCAACGTCCTGACTTTC. This sequence encodes CASSQALVGANVLTF. The chain has TRBV3-1 (or the pseudogene TRBV3-2) and TRBJ2-6; no reliable D call. This CDR3 spans 15 amino acids. Germline-derived CDR1 and CDR2 are LGHDT and YNNKEL (reference sequence). Trimming left V 1 base short and J 4 bases short, with 8 bases between.

The CDR3 DNA follows: TGTGCCAGCAGCCGAAGGTTACTACCCCACGAGCAGTACTTC. This sequence encodes CASSRRLLPHEQYF. V gene TRBV7-9 combines with J gene TRBJ2-7; no firm D call. Trimming took 5 bases from V and 5 from J, leaving 16 bases between them. CDR3 length equals 14 residues. Germline loops: CDR1 SEHNR, CDR2 FQNEAQ (reference sequence).

The chain uses TRBV6-5 and TRBJ2-1; D is unresolved. V lost 2 bases and J 3 bases, leaving 8 bases between the germline ends. CDR1 and CDR2 from the germline V gene are MNHEY and SVGAGI. CDR3 size: 14 residues. The CDR3 region is CASSYGLGYNEQFF. The DNA for the CDR3 is TGTGCCAGCAGTTACGGGCTGGGCTACAATGAGCAGTTCTTC.

The rearrangement joins TRBV6-2 or TRBV6-3 to TRBJ2-1; TRBD1 matches 10 bases. Germline loops: CDR1 MNHEY, CDR2 SVGEGT. This CDR3 region has 15 residues. Trimming removed 2 bases from V and 7 bases from J; junction bases left unmatched: 5. The CDR3 nucleotides are TGTGCCAGCAGTTACACGGGACAGGGGAAGAATGAGCAGTTCTTC. Protein: CASSYTGQGKNEQFF.

The CDR3 sequence is CASTQTGQNTEAFF. CDR3 coding DNA: TGTGCCAGCACCCAAACAGGGCAGAACACTGAAGCTTTCTTT. The chain employs TRBV6-5 and TRBJ1-1; TRBD1 might be the D (6 bases). Germline CDR1 MNHEY, CDR2 SVGAGI. Trimming took 7 bases from V and 1 from J, leaving 13 bases between them. CDR3 size: 14 residues.

This chain joins TRBV5-1 and TRBJ1-5; D may be TRBD1 (5 bases). Germline lookup yields CDR1 SGHRS and CDR2 YFSETQ. This CDR3 has 14 residues. With 3 bases removed from V and 1 base from J, the gap between germline ends came to 8 bases. The CDR3 nucleotides read TGCGCCAGCAGCTGGGGGGACAGCAATCAGCCCCAGCATTTT. This gives the protein CASSWGDSNQPQHF.

The V call is TRBV25-1, the J call TRBJ2-1; 9 positions match TRBD1. Trimming took 8 bases from V and 2 from J; bases not matched to a gene: 7. The CDR3 spans 15 residues. Germline CDR1 reads MGHDK; CDR2 reads SYGVNS. This chain's CDR3 is CASDGTGRTYNEQFF. CDR3 DNA: TGTGCCAGCGACGGGACAGGGCGCACCTACAATGAGCAGTTCTTC.